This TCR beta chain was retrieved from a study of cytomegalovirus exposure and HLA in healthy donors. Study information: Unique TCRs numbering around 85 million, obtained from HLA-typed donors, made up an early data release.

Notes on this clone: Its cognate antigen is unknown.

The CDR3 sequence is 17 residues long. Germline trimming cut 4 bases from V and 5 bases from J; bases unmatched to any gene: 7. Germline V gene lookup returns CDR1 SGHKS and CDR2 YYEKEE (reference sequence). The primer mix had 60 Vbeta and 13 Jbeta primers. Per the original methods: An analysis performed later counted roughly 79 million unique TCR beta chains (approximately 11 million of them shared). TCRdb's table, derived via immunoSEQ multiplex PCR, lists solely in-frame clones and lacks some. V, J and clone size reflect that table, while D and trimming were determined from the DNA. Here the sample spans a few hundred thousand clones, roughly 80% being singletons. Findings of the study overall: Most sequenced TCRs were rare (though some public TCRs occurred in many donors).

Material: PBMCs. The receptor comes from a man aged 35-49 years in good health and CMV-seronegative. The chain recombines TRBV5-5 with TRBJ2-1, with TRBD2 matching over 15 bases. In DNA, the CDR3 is TGTGCCAGCAGCCCTGGACTAGCGGGGGGGCCCAACAATGAGCAGTTCTTC. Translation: CASSPGLAGGPNNEQFF.